The clone carrying this TCR beta chain was found a few times. The antigen remains unidentified. Time point denoted: after dendritic cell vaccination, including at tumor progression/relapse. Clones were read by immunoSEQ multiplex PCR, and TCRdb kept only the in-frame ones, dropping some. The sample contains about 91,000 clones, more than 80% of which appear only once. The data belong to a study of glioma-infiltrating T cells after dendritic cell vaccination. Notes on the study in general: Patients with more pretreatment TILs had longer time to progression and survival.

From germline, CDR1 is MGHRA and CDR2 YSYEKL. CDR3 length: 13 residues. The V end was cut by 4 bases, the J end by 14 bases, with 17 bases between. V usage is TRBV4-1 and J usage is TRBJ2-2; possibly TRBD1 for D (6 bases). This TCR came from a human donor with glioblastoma. The sample was blood, taken after dendritic cell vaccination. The CDR3 DNA sequence: TGCGCCAGCAGCCCCCCACAGGGAAGGGGTCTGTTTTTT. Translating gives CASSPPQGRGLFF.